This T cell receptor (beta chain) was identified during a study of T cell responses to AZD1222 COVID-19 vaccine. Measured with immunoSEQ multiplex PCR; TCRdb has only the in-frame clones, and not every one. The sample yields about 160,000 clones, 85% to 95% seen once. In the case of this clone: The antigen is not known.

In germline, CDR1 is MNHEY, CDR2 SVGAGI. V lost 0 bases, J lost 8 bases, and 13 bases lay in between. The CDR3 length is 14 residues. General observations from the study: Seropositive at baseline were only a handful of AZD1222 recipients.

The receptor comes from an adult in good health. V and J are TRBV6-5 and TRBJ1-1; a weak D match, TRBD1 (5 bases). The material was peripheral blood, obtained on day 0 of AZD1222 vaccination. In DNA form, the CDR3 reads TGTGCCAGCAGTTACTCGGGACCATCGGTCGAAGCTTTCTTT. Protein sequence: CASSYSGPSVEAFF.